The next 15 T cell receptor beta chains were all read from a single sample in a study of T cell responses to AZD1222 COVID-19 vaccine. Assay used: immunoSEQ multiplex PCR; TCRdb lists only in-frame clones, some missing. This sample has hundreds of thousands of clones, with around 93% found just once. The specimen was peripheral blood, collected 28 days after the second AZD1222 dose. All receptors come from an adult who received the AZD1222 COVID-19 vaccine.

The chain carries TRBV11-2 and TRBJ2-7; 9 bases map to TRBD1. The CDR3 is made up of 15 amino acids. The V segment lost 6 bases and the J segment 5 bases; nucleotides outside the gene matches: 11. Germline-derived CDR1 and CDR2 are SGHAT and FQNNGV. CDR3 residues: CASRSLRDRAHEQYF. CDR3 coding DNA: TGTGCCAGCAGGTCCCTAAGGGACAGGGCCCACGAGCAGTACTTC.

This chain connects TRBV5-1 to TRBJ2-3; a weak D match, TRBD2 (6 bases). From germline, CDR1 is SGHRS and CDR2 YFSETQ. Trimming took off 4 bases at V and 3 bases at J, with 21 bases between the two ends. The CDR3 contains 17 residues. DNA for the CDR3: TGCGCCAGCAGCCTGCTCGTGAACCTCCGGGGGACAGATACGCAGTATTTT. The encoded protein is CASSLLVNLRGTDTQYF.

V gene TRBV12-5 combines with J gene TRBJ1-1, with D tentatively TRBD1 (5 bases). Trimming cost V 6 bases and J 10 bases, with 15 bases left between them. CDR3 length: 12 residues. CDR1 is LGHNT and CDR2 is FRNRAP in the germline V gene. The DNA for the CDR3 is TGTGCTAGTGGCCTCGACGGTGGGGGAGCTTTCTTT. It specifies CASGLDGGGAFF.

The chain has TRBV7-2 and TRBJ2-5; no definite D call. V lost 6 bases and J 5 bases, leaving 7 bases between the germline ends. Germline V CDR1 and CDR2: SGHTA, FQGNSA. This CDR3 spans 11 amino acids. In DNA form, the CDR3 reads TGTGCCAGCAGGGAAGGGGAGACCCAGTACTTC. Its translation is CASREGETQYF.

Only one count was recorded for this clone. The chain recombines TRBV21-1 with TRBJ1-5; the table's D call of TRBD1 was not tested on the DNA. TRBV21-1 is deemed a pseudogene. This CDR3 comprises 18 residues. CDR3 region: CASSKATRQGKENQPQHF. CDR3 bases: TGTGCCAGCAGCAAAGCCACGAGACAGGGTAAGGAAAATCAGCCCCAGCATTTT.

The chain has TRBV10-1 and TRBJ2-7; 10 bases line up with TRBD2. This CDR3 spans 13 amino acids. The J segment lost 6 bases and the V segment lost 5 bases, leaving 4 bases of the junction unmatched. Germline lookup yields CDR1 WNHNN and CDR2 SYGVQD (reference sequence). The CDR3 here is CASSRRLAGEQYF. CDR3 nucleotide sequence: TGCGCCAGCAGTCGGAGACTAGCGGGCGAGCAGTACTTC.

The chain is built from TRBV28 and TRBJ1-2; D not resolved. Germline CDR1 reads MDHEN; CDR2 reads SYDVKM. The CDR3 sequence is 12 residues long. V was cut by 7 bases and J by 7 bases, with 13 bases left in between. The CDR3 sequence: CASISRVRGYTF. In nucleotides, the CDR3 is TGTGCCAGCATCTCACGGGTCCGTGGCTACACCTTC.

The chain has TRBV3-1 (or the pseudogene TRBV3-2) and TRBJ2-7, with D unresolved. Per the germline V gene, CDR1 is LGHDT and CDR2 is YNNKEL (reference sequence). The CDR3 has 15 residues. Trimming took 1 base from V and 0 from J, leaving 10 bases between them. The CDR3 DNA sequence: TGTGCCAGCAGCCAAGGGATCGGTAGCTCCTACGAGCAGTACTTC. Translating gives CASSQGIGSSYEQYF.

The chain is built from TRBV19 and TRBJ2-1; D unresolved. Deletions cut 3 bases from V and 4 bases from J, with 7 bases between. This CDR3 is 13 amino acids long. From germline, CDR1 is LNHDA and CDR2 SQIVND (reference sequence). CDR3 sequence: CASSIQAYNEQFF. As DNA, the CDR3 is TGTGCCAGTAGTATTCAGGCATACAATGAGCAGTTCTTC.

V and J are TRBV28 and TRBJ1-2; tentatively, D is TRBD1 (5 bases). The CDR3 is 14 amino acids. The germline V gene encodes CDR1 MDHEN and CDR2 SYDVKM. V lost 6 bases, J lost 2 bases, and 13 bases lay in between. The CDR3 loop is CASRTAGRNYGYTF. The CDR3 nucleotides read TGTGCCAGCAGAACAGCGGGACGGAACTATGGCTACACCTTC.

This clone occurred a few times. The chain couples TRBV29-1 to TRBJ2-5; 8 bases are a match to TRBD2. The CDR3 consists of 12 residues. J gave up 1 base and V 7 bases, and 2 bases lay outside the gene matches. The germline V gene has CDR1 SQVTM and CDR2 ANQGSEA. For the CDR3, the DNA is TGCAGCGGCCGGGAGGGCCAAGAGACCCAGTACTTC. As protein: CSGREGQETQYF.

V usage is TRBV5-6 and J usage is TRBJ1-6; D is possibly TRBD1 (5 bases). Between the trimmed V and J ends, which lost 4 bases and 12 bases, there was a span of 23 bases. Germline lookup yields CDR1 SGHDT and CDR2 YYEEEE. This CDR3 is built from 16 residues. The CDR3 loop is CASSRDRGTRDGPLHF. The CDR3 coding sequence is TGTGCCAGCAGCCGAGATAGGGGAACAAGAGACGGACCCCTCCACTTT.

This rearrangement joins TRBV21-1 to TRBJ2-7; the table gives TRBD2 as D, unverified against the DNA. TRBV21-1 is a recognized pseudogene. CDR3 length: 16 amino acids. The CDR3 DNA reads TGTGCCAGCAGCCTCCTGGGGACTAGCGGGAGATACGAGCAGTACTTC. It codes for CASSLLGTSGRYEQYF.

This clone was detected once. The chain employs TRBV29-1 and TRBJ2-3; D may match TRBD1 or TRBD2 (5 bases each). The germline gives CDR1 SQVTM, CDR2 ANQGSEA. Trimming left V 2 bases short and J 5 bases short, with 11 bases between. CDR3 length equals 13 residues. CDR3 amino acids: CSVESGAGDTQYF. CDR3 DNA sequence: TGCAGCGTTGAATCCGGGGCAGGAGATACGCAGTATTTT.

The CDR3: CASRTQGGSNQPQHF. CDR3 coding DNA: TGTGCCAGCAGAACCCAGGGGGGTAGCAATCAGCCCCAGCATTTT. The V and J genes are TRBV28 and TRBJ1-5; TRBD1 aligns across 7 bases. Trimming at V came to 6 bases and at J to 0 bases, leaving 5 bases not matched to a gene. CDR3 length equals 15 residues. Germline V gene sequence: CDR1 MDHEN, CDR2 SYDVKM.